A single T cell receptor beta chain is shown here with its context. Using immunoSEQ multiplex PCR, the repertoire was profiled, and TCRdb retains in-frame clones only, with some absent. The sample contains over 11,000 clones, approximately 73% of which appear only once. Deletions cut 1 base from V and 7 bases from J, with 23 bases between. Germline CDR1 SGHAT, CDR2 FQNNGV. This CDR3 contains 17 residues. Described time point: after neoadjuvant nivolumab, at surgical resection. These data originate in a study of neoadjuvant anti-PD-1 for oral cavity cancer. The chain recombines TRBV11-2 with TRBJ2-7, with D maybe TRBD2 (6 bases). Here the sequenced sample was PBMCs, taken after nivolumab (anti-PD-1) treatment. The receptor's source is a person aged 40-85 years with oral cavity squamous cell carcinoma. The DNA of the CDR3 is TGTGCCAGCAGCTTAGGGGGAGCCTGGGGAGGACCGCTAGAGCAGTACTTC. Translation: CASSLGGAWGGPLEQYF. Combining the CDR3 with reference TRBV11-2 and TRBJ2-7 gives the whole variable domain EAGVAQSPRYKIIEKRQSVAFWCNPISGHATLYWYQQILGQGPKLLIQFQNNGVVDDSQLPKDRFSAERLKGVDSTLKIQPAKLEDSAVYLCASSLGGAWGGPLEQYFGPGTRLTVT.